The 4 T cell receptor beta chains reported below all come from one sample, sequenced in a study of blood T cell repertoires in COVID-19. Sequenced by immunoSEQ multiplex PCR; TCRdb stores in-frame clones only, minus some. In the table there are a few hundred thousand clones, over 75% of which are singletons. The sample taken for sequencing was peripheral blood. Receptor source: a woman aged 45-65 years who had recovered from COVID-19.

The V call is TRBV18, the J call TRBJ1-1; no definite D call. The CDR3 sequence is 12 residues long. Between the trimmed V and J ends, which lost 0 bases and 8 bases, there was a span of 7 bases. CDR1 is KGHSH, CDR2 LQKENI, per germline. CDR3 residues: CASSPPSGEAFF. CDR3 coding DNA: TGTGCCAGCTCACCACCATCAGGAGAAGCTTTCTTT.

V and J are TRBV7-9 and TRBJ1-2; D unclear. The CDR3 is 15 amino acids. CDR1 is SEHNR, CDR2 FQNEAQ, per germline (reference sequence). Trimming pared 0 bases from V and 0 bases from J, leaving 8 bases between. For the CDR3, the DNA is TGTGCCAGCAGCTTAGCGGGCAACTCTAACTATGGCTACACCTTC. Amino acids: CASSLAGNSNYGYTF.

The V gene is TRBV11-3, the J gene TRBJ2-7, with 8 bases aligning to TRBD2. The V segment lost 5 bases and the J segment 7 bases; nucleotides outside the gene matches: 7. CDR1 and CDR2 from the germline V gene are SGHNT and YENEEA. The CDR3 runs to 13 residues. The CDR3 region is CASSLSRGGEQYF. The CDR3 DNA is TGTGCCAGCAGCCTATCCCGCGGGGGGGAGCAGTACTTC.

V usage is TRBV18 and J usage is TRBJ2-1; 12 bases are a match to TRBD2. J was trimmed by 8 bases and V by 3 bases; bases with no gene match: 8. The germline V gene has CDR1 KGHSH and CDR2 LQKENI. This CDR3 region has 16 residues. The CDR3 region is CASSPRTSGKVHEQFF. The CDR3 bases are TGTGCCAGCTCACCTCGGACTAGCGGGAAGGTGCATGAGCAGTTCTTC.